This T cell receptor (beta chain) originates from a study of response to subunit inactivated influenza vaccine. Study-wide points: It was the authors' suggestion that each seasonal influenza vaccination recruits few new T cells.

TCRdb recomputed calls from the RT-PCR reads with MiXCR, one row per CDR3 protein. The sample records fewer than 750,000 distinct CDR3 sequences, about 14% being singletons. Note on this clonotype: What it binds is unknown.

This clonotype was obtained from a man between 45 and 60 years old who received an inactivated influenza vaccine. The sample here was PBMCs from blood, taken roughly 12 days after vaccination.

CDR3 loop: CASSRTGGEQPQHF. CDR3 nucleotide sequence: TGTGCCAGCAGCAGGACAGGGGGTGAACAGCCCCAGCATTTT. The V gene is TRBV12-3 or TRBV12-4, the J gene TRBJ1-5; 10 bases agree with TRBD1. The length of the CDR3 is 14 residues. The junction had 6 bases not matched to a gene; V was cut back by 6 bases and J by 7 bases.